The 16 T cell receptor beta chains below all came from one sample that was sequenced in a study of blood T cell repertoires in COVID-19. Only in-frame clones appear in the TCRdb table, and some are missing; sequencing was by immunoSEQ multiplex PCR. The sample includes some 200,000 clones, around 81% of them seen just once. The specimen sequenced was peripheral blood. The receptors shown here come from a woman between 70 and 85 years old with acute or convalescent COVID-19.

V is TRBV7-9 and J is TRBJ2-7, with 7 bases fitting TRBD1. The J segment lost 2 bases and the V segment lost 6 bases, leaving 16 bases of the junction unmatched. The CDR3 sequence is 17 residues long. Per the germline V gene, CDR1 is SEHNR and CDR2 is FQNEAQ (reference sequence). The CDR3 protein is CASSKYGTAPRTYEQYF. The CDR3 nucleotides are TGTGCCAGCAGTAAATACGGGACAGCCCCTCGAACCTACGAGCAGTACTTC.

The J gene is TRBJ2-5, the V gene TRBV27; 8 nucleotides agree with TRBD1. Germline loops: CDR1 MNHEY, CDR2 SMNVEV (reference sequence). The CDR3 is made up of 16 amino acids. V trimming: 0 bases; J trimming: 5 bases; junction bases outside the gene matches: 8. CDR3 loop: CASSLSGAGGWETQYF. As DNA, the CDR3 is TGTGCCAGCAGTTTATCGGGAGCAGGGGGCTGGGAGACCCAGTACTTC.

This chain links TRBV2 with TRBJ2-5; the match to TRBD1 covers 8 bases. The germline CDR1 and CDR2 sequences are SNHLY and FYNNEI. This CDR3 is 14 amino acids long. V shed 4 bases and J 5 bases; nucleotides not matched to a gene: 6. This CDR3 reads CASSGGRGRETQYF. The DNA of the CDR3 is TGTGCCAGCAGTGGCGGCAGGGGGCGGGAGACCCAGTACTTC.

This chain links TRBV20-1 with TRBJ2-5; TRBD1 is a possible D gene (6 bases). The CDR3 has 11 residues. CDR1 is DFQATT, CDR2 SNEGSKA, per germline (reference sequence). Trimming removed 2 bases at V and 7 bases at J, with 8 bases between. This CDR3 is CSARQGRTQYF. In nucleotides, the CDR3 is TGCAGTGCTAGACAGGGGAGGACCCAGTACTTC.

CDR3 nucleotides: TGTGCCAGCCCCGGGGGGTCGGGGAGAGATAATTCACCCCTCCACTTT. Translated: CASPGGSGRDNSPLHF. This chain joins TRBV27 and TRBJ1-6; D is possibly TRBD1 (5 bases). The V end lost 8 bases, the J end lost 5 bases, and 19 bases lay between the germline ends. Germline V gene lookup returns CDR1 MNHEY and CDR2 SMNVEV (reference sequence). This CDR3 spans 16 amino acids.

In its sample, this clone was seen once. This sequence joins TRBV5-1 and TRBJ1-6; 7 positions agree with TRBD1. In germline, CDR1 is SGHRS, CDR2 YFSETQ. J gave up 9 bases and V 2 bases, and 8 bases lay outside the gene matches. CDR3 size: 15 residues. CDR3 residues: CASSFNTGEASPLHF. CDR3 nucleotides: TGCGCCAGCAGCTTCAATACAGGGGAGGCTTCACCCCTCCACTTT.

This chain joins TRBV5-1 and TRBJ2-3; 9 nucleotides agree with TRBD1. The germline V gene has CDR1 SGHRS and CDR2 YFSETQ. J lost 3 bases, V lost 5 bases, and 4 bases had no gene match. The CDR3 contains 14 residues. The CDR3 sequence is CASRTGQGTDTQYF. Written as DNA, the CDR3 is TGCGCCAGCAGAACCGGACAGGGGACAGATACGCAGTATTTT.

V and J are TRBV29-1 and TRBJ2-5; D is perhaps TRBD2 (6 bases). The CDR3 length is 14 residues. Germline CDR1 is SQVTM and CDR2 is ANQGSEA. V dropped 4 bases and J dropped 4 bases, with 16 bases sitting between them. The CDR3 spells CSVVRAGRGETQYF. CDR3 in DNA: TGCAGCGTTGTGCGGGCGGGGAGAGGAGAGACCCAGTACTTC.

This clone occurred once. This chain links TRBV5-5 with TRBJ1-2; 10 bases map to TRBD1. CDR3 length equals 17 residues. Germline-derived CDR1 and CDR2 are SGHKS and YYEKEE (reference sequence). With V trimmed by 1 base and J by 6 bases, 12 bases remained unmatched. The CDR3 bases are TGTGCCAGCAGCTTGACTCTCGGGACAGGGGAGAAGGATGGCTACACCTTC. Translating gives CASSLTLGTGEKDGYTF.

This clone has just one count. The rearrangement uses TRBV10-1 and TRBJ2-1, with D possibly being TRBD1 (5 bases). Germline V CDR1 and CDR2: WNHNN, SYGVQD (reference sequence). The CDR3 has 14 amino acids. V lost 0 bases, J lost 10 bases, and 13 bases lay in between. Written as DNA, the CDR3 is TGCGCCAGCAGTGAGTCCCCCAGGGAAGGGGAGCAGTTCTTC. Translated: CASSESPREGEQFF.

CDR3 bases: TGTGCCACCAGCAGAGACATAGACAGGGACAATCAGCCCCAGCATTTT. It translates to CATSRDIDRDNQPQHF. The gene calls are TRBV15 and TRBJ1-5, with 7 bases fitting TRBD1. Germline CDR1 reads LNHNV; CDR2 reads YYDKDF (reference sequence). The CDR3 has 16 amino acids. J lost 3 bases, V lost 0 bases, and 5 bases had no gene match.

V and J are TRBV7-2 and TRBJ2-3, with 8 bases aligning to TRBD1. The ends lost 5 bases at V and 3 bases at J; junction bases unmatched: 4. CDR3 length: 14 residues. Germline CDR1 SGHTA, CDR2 FQGNSA. The CDR3 DNA sequence: TGTGCCAGCAGCCCGGACAGGGTGACAGATACGCAGTATTTT. Amino acids: CASSPDRVTDTQYF.

The chain has TRBV11-2 and TRBJ2-3; D is perhaps TRBD2 (6 bases). V shed 4 bases and J shed 1 base, with 24 bases lying between them. The CDR3 loop spans 19 amino acids. The germline V gene encodes CDR1 SGHAT and CDR2 FQNNGV. The CDR3 nucleotides read TGTGCCAGCAGCTCAAAGGCCCAGGGTTGGACTACGCGCACAGATACGCAGTATTTT. Amino acid sequence: CASSSKAQGWTTRTDTQYF.

The chain employs TRBV5-8 and TRBJ2-5; a weak D match, TRBD2 (6 bases). With 4 bases removed from V and 2 bases from J, the gap between germline ends came to 12 bases. The CDR3 contains 14 residues. Germline V lookup: CDR1 SGHTS, CDR2 YDEGEE. In nucleotides, the CDR3 is TGTGCCAGCAGCCCGGACGCGGGGCAAGAGACCCAGTACTTC. This translates into CASSPDAGQETQYF.

V usage is TRBV3-1 (or the pseudogene TRBV3-2) and J usage is TRBJ2-5, with D perhaps matching TRBD2 (7 bases). Germline V gene sequence: CDR1 LGHDT, CDR2 YNNKEL (reference sequence). The CDR3 has 15 amino acids. Trimming removed 1 base at V and 4 bases at J, with 13 bases between. CDR3 protein: CASSQARGAGETQYF. In DNA, the CDR3 is TGTGCCAGCAGCCAAGCCCGGGGGGCAGGAGAGACCCAGTACTTC.

V is TRBV6-5 and J is TRBJ2-1, with D maybe TRBD2 (6 bases). Trimming removed 8 bases from V and 6 bases from J, with 20 bases in between. This CDR3 is built from 15 residues. Germline CDR1 MNHEY, CDR2 SVGAGI. CDR3 sequence reads: CASVGRRALSNEQFF. CDR3 nucleotides: TGTGCCAGCGTTGGGAGGCGAGCCCTATCCAATGAGCAGTTCTTC.